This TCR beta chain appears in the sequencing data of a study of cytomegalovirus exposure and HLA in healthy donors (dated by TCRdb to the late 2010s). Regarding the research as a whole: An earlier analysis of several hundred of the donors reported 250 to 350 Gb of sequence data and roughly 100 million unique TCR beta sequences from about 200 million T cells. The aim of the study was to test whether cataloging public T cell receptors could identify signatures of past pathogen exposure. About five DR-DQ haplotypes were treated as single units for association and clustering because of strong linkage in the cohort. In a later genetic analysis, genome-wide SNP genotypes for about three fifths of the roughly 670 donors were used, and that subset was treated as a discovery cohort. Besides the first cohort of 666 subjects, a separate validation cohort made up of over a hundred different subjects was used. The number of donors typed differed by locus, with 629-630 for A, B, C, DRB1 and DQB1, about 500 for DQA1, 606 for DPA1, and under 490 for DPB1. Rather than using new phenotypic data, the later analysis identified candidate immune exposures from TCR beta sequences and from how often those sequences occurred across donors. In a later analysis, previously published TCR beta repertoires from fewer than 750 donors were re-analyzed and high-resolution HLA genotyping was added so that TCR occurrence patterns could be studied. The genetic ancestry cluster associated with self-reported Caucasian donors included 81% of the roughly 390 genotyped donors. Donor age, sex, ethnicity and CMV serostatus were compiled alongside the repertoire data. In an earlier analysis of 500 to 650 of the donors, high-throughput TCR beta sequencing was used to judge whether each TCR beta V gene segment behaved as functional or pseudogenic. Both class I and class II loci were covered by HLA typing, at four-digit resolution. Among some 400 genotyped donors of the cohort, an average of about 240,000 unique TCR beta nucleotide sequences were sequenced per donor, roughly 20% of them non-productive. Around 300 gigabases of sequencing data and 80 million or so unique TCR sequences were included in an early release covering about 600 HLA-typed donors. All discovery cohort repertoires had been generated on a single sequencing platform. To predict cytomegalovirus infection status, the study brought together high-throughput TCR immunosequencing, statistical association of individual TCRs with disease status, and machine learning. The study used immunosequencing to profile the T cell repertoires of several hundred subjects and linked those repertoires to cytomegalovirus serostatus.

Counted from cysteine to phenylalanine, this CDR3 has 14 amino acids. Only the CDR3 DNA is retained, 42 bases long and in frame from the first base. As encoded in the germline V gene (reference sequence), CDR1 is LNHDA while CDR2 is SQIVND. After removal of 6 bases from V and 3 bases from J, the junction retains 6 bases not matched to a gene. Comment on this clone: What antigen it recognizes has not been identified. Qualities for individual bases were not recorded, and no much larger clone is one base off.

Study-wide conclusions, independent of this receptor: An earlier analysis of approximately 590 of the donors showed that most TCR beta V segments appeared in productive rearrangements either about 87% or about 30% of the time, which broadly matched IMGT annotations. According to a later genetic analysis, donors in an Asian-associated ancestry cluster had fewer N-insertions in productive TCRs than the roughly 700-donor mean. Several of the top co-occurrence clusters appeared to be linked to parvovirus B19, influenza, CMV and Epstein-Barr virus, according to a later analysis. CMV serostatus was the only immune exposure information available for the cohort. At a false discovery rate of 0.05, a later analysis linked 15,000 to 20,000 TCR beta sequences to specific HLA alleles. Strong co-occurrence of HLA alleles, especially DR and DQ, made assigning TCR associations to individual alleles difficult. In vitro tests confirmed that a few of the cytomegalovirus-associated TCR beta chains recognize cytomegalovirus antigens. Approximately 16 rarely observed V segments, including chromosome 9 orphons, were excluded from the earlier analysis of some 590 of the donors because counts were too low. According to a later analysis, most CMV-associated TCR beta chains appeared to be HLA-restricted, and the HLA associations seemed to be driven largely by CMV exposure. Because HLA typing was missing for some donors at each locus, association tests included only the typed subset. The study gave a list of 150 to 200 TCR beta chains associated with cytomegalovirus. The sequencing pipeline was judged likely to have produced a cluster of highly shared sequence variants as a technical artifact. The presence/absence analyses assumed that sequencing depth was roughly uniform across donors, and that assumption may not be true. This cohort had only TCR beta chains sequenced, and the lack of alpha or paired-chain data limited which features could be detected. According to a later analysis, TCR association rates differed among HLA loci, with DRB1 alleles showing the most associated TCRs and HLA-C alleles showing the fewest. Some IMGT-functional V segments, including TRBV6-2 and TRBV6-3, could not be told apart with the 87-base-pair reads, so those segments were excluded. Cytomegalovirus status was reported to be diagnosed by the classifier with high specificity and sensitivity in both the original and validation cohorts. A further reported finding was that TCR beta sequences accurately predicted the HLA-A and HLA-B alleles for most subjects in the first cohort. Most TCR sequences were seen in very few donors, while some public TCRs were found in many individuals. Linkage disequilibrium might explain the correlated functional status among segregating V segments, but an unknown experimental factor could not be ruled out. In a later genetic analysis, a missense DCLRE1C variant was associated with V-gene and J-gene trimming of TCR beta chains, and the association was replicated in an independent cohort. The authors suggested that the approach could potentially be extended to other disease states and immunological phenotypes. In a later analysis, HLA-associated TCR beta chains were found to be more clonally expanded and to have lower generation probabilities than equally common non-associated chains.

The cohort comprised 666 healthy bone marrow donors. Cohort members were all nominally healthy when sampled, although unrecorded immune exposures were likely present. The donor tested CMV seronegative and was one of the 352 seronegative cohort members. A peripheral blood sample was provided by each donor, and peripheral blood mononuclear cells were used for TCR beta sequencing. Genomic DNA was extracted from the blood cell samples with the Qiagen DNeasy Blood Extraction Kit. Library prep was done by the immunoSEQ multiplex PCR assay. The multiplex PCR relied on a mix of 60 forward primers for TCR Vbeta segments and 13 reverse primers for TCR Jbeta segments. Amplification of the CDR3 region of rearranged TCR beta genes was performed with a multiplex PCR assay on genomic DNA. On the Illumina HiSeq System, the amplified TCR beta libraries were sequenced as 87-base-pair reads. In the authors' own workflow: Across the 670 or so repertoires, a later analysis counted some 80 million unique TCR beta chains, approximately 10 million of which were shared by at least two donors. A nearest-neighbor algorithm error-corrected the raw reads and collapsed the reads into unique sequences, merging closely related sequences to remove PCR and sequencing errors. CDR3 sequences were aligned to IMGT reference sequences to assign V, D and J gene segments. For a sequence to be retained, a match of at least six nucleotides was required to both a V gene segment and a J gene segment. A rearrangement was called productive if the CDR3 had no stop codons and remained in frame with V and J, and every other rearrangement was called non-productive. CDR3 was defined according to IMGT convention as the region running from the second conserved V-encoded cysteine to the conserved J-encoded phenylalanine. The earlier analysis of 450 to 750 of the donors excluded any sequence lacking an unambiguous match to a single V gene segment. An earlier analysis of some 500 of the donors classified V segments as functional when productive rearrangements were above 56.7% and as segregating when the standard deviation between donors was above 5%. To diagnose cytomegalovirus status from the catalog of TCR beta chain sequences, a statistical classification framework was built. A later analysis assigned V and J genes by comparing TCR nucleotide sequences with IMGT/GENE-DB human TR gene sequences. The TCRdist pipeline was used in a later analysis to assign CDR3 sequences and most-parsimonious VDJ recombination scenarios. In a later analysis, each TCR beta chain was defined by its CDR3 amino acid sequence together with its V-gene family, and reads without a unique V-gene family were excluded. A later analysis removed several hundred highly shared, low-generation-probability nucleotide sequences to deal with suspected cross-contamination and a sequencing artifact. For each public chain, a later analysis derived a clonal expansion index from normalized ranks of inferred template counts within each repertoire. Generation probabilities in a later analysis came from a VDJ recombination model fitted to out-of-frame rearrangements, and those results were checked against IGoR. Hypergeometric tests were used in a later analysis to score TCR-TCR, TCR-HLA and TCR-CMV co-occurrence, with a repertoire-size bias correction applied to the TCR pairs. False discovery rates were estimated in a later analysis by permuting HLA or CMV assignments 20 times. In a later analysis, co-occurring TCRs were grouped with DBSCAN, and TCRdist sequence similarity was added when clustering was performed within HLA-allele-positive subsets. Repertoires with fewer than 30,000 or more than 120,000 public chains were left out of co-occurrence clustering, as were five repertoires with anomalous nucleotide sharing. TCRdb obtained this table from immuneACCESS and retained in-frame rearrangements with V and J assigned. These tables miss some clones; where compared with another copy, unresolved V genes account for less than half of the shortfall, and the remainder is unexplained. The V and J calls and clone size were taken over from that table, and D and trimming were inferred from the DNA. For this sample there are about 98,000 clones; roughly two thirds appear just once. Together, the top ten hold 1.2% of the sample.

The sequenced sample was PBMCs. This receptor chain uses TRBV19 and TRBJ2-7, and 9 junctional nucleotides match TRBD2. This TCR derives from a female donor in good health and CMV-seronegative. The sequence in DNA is TGTGCCAGTAGCCTAGCGGGGACATACTACGAGCAGTACTTC. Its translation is CASSLAGTYYEQYF.